Listed below are T cell receptor beta chains from one sample, sequenced in a study of response to subunit inactivated influenza vaccine. Via MiXCR, TCRdb re-called the RT-PCR reads, giving one row per CDR3 protein. The sample holds 860,000 or so distinct CDR3 sequences; less than 25% are singletons and the top ten take 9.5% to 13%. The material sequenced was PBMCs from blood, taken about 5 days after vaccination. The receptors stem from a man over 45 who received an inactivated influenza vaccine. Both conserved end residues are part of each CDR3. The D gene is left open where the match is weak. Some rows have no size entry. The others give once, few or many, or a class for an expanded clone.

TRBV20-1	TRBJ2-1	few	TRBD2	CSARDLSASGRHNEQFF	TGCAGTGCTAGAGATCTGTCAGCTAGCGGGAGACACAATGAGCAGTTCTTC
TRBV28	TRBJ2-3	NA	TRBD1	CASREGQGRPDTQYF	TGTGCCAGCAGAGAGGGACAGGGGAGGCCAGATACGCAGTATTTT
TRBV29-1	TRBJ1-1	few	TRBD1	CSVDRTGMSTEAFF	TGCAGCGTTGATAGGACAGGGATGAGCACTGAAGCTTTCTTT
TRBV11-2	TRBJ2-5	NA	NA	CASSHNEYTWETQYF	TGTGCCAGCAGCCATAACGAATATACGTGGGAGACCCAGTACTTC
TRBV6-2/TRBV6-3	TRBJ2-1	NA	NA	CASRDWGRGGNEQFF	TGTGCCAGCCGGGATTGGGGCAGGGGAGGGAATGAGCAGTTCTTC
TRBV3-1	TRBJ2-5	NA	NA	CASSPTSGTKETQYF	TGTGCCAGCAGTCCAACATCCGGGACAAAAGAGACCCAGTACTTC
TRBV7-2	TRBJ1-1	NA	NA	CASRTGPLNTEAFF	TGTGCCAGCAGAACTGGACCGCTGAACACTGAAGCTTTCTTT
TRBV5-1	TRBJ1-6	few	TRBD1	CASSLSPGQASPLHF	TGCGCCAGCAGCTTGTCTCCGGGACAGGCTTCACCCCTCCACTTT
TRBV4-1	TRBJ1-2	NA	NA	CASSQEGGSSNYGYTF	TGCGCCAGCAGCCAAGAGGGGGGGTCGTCTAACTATGGCTACACCTTC
TRBV4-3	TRBJ2-7	NA	NA	CASSHRRTDEQYF	TGCGCCAGCAGCCATCGGCGGACCGACGAGCAGTACTTC
TRBV11-2	TRBJ2-3	NA	TRBD2	CASSLGTSGVGGRDTQYF	TGTGCCAGCAGCTTGGGGACTAGCGGAGTTGGAGGGCGCGATACGCAGTATTTT
TRBV4-1	TRBJ2-2	few	NA	CASSQAWPGQFTGELFF	TGCGCCAGCAGCCAAGCGTGGCCAGGACAATTCACCGGGGAGCTGTTTTTT
TRBV18	TRBJ2-5	few	NA	CASSITTRETQYF	TGTGCCAGCTCAATAACGACGAGGGAGACCCAGTACTTC
TRBV4-3	TRBJ2-1	NA	TRBD1	CASSPYHRDREGNEQFF	TGCGCCAGCAGCCCGTATCATAGGGACAGGGAAGGAAATGAGCAGTTCTTC
TRBV6-4	TRBJ1-6	once	NA	CASSGGRADDNSPLHF	TGTGCCAGCAGTGGGGGGAGAGCCGATGATAATTCACCCCTCCACTTT
TRBV12-3/TRBV12-4	TRBJ2-1	few	NA	CASSRVSVNEQFF	TGTGCCAGCAGTCGGGTTTCGGTCAATGAGCAGTTCTTC
TRBV6-5	TRBJ2-7	NA	TRBD1	CANSYRAGGSYEQYF	TGTGCCAACAGTTACAGGGCAGGGGGTAGCTACGAGCAGTACTTC
TRBV7-9	TRBJ1-3	NA	NA	CASSLRGGVGNTIYF	TGTGCCAGCAGCTTGAGGGGAGGTGTTGGAAACACCATATATTTT
TRBV10-3	TRBJ2-5	few	TRBD1	CAISKGQGNQETQYF	TGTGCCATCAGCAAAGGACAGGGGAACCAAGAGACCCAGTACTTC
TRBV4-2	TRBJ2-1	many	NA	CASSHPYGEQFF	TGTGCCAGCAGCCACCCTTACGGTGAGCAGTTCTTC
TRBV6-5	TRBJ2-1	few	NA	CASSYGGPPFNEQFF	TGTGCCAGCAGTTACGGGGGCCCCCCATTCAATGAGCAGTTCTTC
TRBV7-6	TRBJ2-3	NA	TRBD2	CASSLGASGIVTDTQYF	TGTGCCAGCAGCTTAGGTGCTAGCGGGATCGTCACAGATACGCAGTATTTT
TRBV28	TRBJ2-3	NA	TRBD2	CASSRAAAGGRDTQYF	TGTGCCAGTTCCAGAGCCGCAGCGGGAGGTAGAGATACGCAGTATTTT
TRBV7-9	TRBJ1-1	few	NA	CASSIDGNTEAFF	TGTGCCAGCAGCATAGACGGGAACACTGAAGCTTTCTTT
TRBV28	TRBJ2-1	NA	NA	CASSLRGDNEQFF	TGTGCCAGCAGTTTGCGAGGGGACAATGAGCAGTTCTTC
TRBV7-2	TRBJ2-7	few	NA	CASSFGGDSYEQYF	TGTGCCAGCAGCTTTGGCGGGGACTCCTACGAGCAGTACTTC
TRBV19	TRBJ2-1	NA	NA	CASSTDSGFPEQFF	TGTGCCAGTAGTACAGATAGTGGTTTCCCTGAGCAGTTCTTC
TRBV20-1	TRBJ2-5	NA	NA	CSATDRSQETQYF	TGCAGTGCTACAGACAGGAGCCAAGAGACCCAGTACTTC
TRBV7-3	TRBJ1-6	NA	TRBD1	CASSLKAGGGSPLHF	TGTGCCAGCAGCTTAAAGGCAGGGGGAGGGTCACCCCTCCACTTT
TRBV5-1	TRBJ2-7	NA	TRBD2	CASSAGISGGPPSSYEQYF	TGCGCCAGCAGCGCCGGAATTAGCGGGGGACCGCCGAGCTCCTACGAGCAGTACTTC
TRBV4-2	TRBJ2-1	few	TRBD2	CASSPGLLVGGEQFF	TGTGCCAGCAGCCCGGGACTACTGGTGGGCGGTGAGCAGTTCTTC
TRBV12-3/TRBV12-4	TRBJ2-4	few	TRBD2	CASSPRLAGGAKNIQYF	TGTGCCAGCAGTCCCCGACTAGCGGGGGGTGCCAAAAACATTCAGTACTTC
TRBV6-2/TRBV6-3	TRBJ2-1	NA	TRBD2	CASSSGGGLAALSSYNEQFF	TGTGCCAGCAGTTCGGGGGGGGGACTAGCGGCCCTCAGCTCCTACAATGAGCAGTTCTTC
TRBV28	TRBJ1-3	few	NA	CASSFLAGSGNTIYF	TGTGCCAGCAGTTTCCTGGCAGGGAGTGGAAACACCATATATTTT
TRBV2	TRBJ1-4	few	NA	CASRYPGPSEKLFF	TGTGCCAGCAGATACCCGGGACCTAGTGAAAAACTGTTTTTT
TRBV6-1	TRBJ1-5	NA	NA	CASSEARFVPPQHF	TGTGCCAGCAGTGAAGCGCGTTTCGTTCCGCCCCAGCATTTT
TRBV6-1	TRBJ2-1	few	NA	CASSEVLGIYNEQFF	TGTGCCAGCAGTGAAGTCCTCGGGATTTACAATGAGCAGTTCTTC
TRBV20-1	TRBJ2-7	few	NA	CSAQLWKGGSYEQYF	TGCAGTGCTCAACTATGGAAGGGGGGCTCCTACGAGCAGTACTTC
TRBV7-2	TRBJ1-6	NA	NA	CASSLGASPLHF	TGTGCCAGCAGCTTAGGGGCCTCACCCCTCCACTTT
TRBV18	TRBJ1-1	NA	NA	CASSPQTENTEAFF	TGTGCCAGCTCACCACAGACAGAGAACACTGAAGCTTTCTTT
TRBV28	TRBJ2-7	NA	TRBD1	CASRGTGLYYEQYF	TGTGCCAGCAGGGGGACAGGGCTTTACTACGAGCAGTACTTC
TRBV20-1	TRBJ2-5	few	TRBD1	CSARDPGGRETQYF	TGCAGTGCTAGAGATCCAGGGGGTCGGGAGACCCAGTACTTC
TRBV5-1	TRBJ1-1	few	TRBD1	CASSTGGRTEAFF	TGCGCCAGCAGTACAGGGGGCAGGACTGAAGCTTTCTTT
TRBV2	TRBJ2-7	few	TRBD2	CASSARTSGSGEQYF	TGTGCCAGCAGTGCACGGACTAGCGGGAGTGGCGAGCAGTACTTC
TRBV10-3	TRBJ2-3	few	NA	CASQALKITDTQYF	TGTGCCAGCCAGGCCCTCAAAATCACAGATACGCAGTATTTT
TRBV10-1	TRBJ1-2	NA	TRBD1	CASSKDRVGGYTF	TGCGCCAGCAGTAAGGACAGGGTAGGAGGCTACACCTTC